The clone carrying this T cell receptor (beta chain) was observed many times. The antigen remains unidentified. This sample was included in a study of breast tumors, draining lymph nodes, adjacent tissues. Study results and caveats: Luminal-like breast cancer showed significantly higher tumor–nontumor repertoire similarity than basal-like. Data only fit, rather than demonstrated, lymph node origin of most tumor T cells. Tumor repertoires ranked between lymph nodes and nontumor tissue in diversity, with V and J gene preferences. Findings are consistent with lymph node origin and intratumoral expansion of most tumor T cells.

TCRdb reprocessed the multiplex PCR reads with MiXCR, giving one entry per CDR3 protein. The sample shows approximately 130,000 distinct CDR3 sequences, 20% to 25% of them seen only once. CDR3 length equals 14 residues. Trimming cost V 5 bases and J 1 base; bases outside gene matches: 3. Samples came from axillary lymph nodes draining the breast cancer. Sequences were obtained from axillary lymph node tissue. This clonotype was obtained from a female donor with breast cancer. Some clones in this sample may be carry-over from other donors' samples. The chain links TRBV12-3 or TRBV12-4 to TRBJ2-7; 9 bases are a match to TRBD1. The DNA of the CDR3 is TGTGCCAGCAGTCCGGGACAGGGATCCTACGAGCAGTACTTC. Residues: CASSPGQGSYEQYF.